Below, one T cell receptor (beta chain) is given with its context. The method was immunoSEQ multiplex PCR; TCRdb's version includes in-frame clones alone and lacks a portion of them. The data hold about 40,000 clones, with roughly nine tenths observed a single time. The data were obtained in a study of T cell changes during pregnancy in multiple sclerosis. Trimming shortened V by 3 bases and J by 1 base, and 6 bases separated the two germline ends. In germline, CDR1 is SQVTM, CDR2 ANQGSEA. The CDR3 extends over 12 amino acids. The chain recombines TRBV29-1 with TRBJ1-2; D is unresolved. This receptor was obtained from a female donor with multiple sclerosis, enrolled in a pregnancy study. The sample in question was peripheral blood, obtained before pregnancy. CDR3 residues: CSVDEGNYGYTF. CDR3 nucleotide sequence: TGCAGCGTTGATGAGGGTAACTATGGCTACACCTTC.